This T cell receptor beta chain was found in a study of cytomegalovirus exposure and HLA in healthy donors. Regarding this clone: Its antigen is not known.

V gave up 1 base and J gave up 3 bases, with 6 bases separating them. CDR1 SEHNR and CDR2 FQNEAQ come from the germline V gene (reference sequence). The CDR3 contains 13 residues. PCR employed 60 Vbeta and 13 Jbeta primers. The table came from immunoSEQ multiplex PCR; TCRdb's copy has only in-frame clones and leaves some out. This table has about 190,000 clones, about 87% appearing once. General study results and limits: A few V segments could not be told apart, such as TRBV6-2 and TRBV6-3, and were left out. For TCR beta chains, V- and J-gene trimming was later linked to a missense DCLRE1C variant. Highly shared variants forming one cluster were likely a sequencing artifact.

Sequences were obtained from PBMCs. The rearrangement joins TRBV7-9 to TRBJ1-2; D uncertain. The receptor comes from a woman aged 18-30 years in good health and CMV-seronegative. DNA for the CDR3: TGTGCCAGCAGCTTAGGCTCGGACTATGGCTACACCTTC. Encoded protein: CASSLGSDYGYTF.